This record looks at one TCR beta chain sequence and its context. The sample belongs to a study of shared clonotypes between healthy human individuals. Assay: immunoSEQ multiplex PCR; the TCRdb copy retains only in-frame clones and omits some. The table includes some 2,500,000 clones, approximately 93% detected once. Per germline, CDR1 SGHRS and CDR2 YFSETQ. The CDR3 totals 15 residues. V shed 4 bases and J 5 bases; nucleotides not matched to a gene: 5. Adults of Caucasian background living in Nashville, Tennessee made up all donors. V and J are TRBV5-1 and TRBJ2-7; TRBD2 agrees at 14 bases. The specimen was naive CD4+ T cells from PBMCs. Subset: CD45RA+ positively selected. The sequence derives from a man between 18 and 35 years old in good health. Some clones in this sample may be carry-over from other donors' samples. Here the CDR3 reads CASSTGTSGSHEQYF. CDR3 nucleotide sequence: TGCGCCAGCAGCACCGGGACTAGCGGGAGCCACGAGCAGTACTTC.